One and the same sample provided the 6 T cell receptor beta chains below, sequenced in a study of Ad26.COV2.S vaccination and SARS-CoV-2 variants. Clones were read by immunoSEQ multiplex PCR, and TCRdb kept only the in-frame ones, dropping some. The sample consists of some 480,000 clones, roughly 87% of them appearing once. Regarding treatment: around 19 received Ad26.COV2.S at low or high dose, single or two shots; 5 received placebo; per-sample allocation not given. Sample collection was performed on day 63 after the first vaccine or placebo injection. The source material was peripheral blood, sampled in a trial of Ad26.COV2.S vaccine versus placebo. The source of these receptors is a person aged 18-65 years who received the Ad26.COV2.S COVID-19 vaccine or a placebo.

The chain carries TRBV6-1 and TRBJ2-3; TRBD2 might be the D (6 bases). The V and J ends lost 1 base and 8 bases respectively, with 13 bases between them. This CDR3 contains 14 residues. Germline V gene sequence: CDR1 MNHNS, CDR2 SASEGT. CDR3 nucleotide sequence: TGTGCCAGCAGTGAAGTGGAGGGGTATGGTACGCAGTATTTT. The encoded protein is CASSEVEGYGTQYF.

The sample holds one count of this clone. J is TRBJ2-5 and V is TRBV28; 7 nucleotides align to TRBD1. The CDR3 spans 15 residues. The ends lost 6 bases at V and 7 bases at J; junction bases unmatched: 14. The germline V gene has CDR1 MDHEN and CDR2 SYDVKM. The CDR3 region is CASSPTGRGLATQYF. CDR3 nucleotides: TGTGCCAGCAGCCCCACGGGCAGGGGGTTGGCGACCCAGTACTTC.

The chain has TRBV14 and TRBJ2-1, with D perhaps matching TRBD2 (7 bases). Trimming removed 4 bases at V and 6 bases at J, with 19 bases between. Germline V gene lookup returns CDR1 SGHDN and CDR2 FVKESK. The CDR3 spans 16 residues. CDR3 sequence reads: CASSLRGAARGNEQFF. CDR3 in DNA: TGTGCCAGCAGCCTCCGGGGGGCGGCGAGGGGCAATGAGCAGTTCTTC.

CDR3 nucleotide sequence: TGTGCCAGCTCACGCCGGGAGGGCCGTGTCGGGGAGCTGTTTTTT. It is translated as CASSRREGRVGELFF. The rearrangement joins TRBV18 to TRBJ2-2; 8 bases align to TRBD2. The CDR3 contains 15 residues. V shed 4 bases, J shed 7 bases, and the junction held 8 bases outside the gene matches. The germline CDR1 and CDR2 sequences are KGHSH and LQKENI.

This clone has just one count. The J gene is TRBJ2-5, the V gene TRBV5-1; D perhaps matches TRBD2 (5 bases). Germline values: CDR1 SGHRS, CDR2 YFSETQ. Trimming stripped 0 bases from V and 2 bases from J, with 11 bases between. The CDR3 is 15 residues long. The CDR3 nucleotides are TGCGCCAGCAGCTTGGCCGCAGCGGATCAAGAGACCCAGTACTTC. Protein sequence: CASSLAAADQETQYF. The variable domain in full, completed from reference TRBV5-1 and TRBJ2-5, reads KAGVTQTPRYLIKTRGQQVTLSCSPISGHRSVSWYQQTPGQGLQFLFEYFSETQRNKGNFPGRFSGRQFSNSRSEMNVSTLELGDSALYLCASSLAAADQETQYFGPGTRLLVL.

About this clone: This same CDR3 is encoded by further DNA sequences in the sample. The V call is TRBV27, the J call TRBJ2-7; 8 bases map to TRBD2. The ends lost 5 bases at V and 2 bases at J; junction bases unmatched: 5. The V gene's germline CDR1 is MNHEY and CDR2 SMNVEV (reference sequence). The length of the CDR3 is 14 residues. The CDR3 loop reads CASSPTSGAYEQYF. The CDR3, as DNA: TGTGCCAGCAGTCCAACTAGCGGTGCCTACGAGCAGTACTTC.